This entry is about one TCR beta chain. Its target is unknown. This sample stems from a study of CD8 T cells in ankylosing spondylitis. Study-wide results and limits: Earlier studies detected some motif variants in reactive arthritis synovial fluid and blood. A TCR beta motif made of 7 to 9 highly homologous variants seemed typical of ankylosing spondylitis blood.

TCRdb re-analysed the 5' RACE reads in MiXCR, keeping a single row per CDR3 protein. This table holds about 500,000 distinct CDR3 sequences, more than 9.5% found once. This receptor was taken from a male donor with ankylosing spondylitis. Sequenced input: blood, either unsorted or a sorted T cell fraction (not recorded which).

CDR3 coding DNA: TGTGCCAGCAGCAAAGTCCGTCGAGCCAAAAACATTCAGTACTTC. This codes for CASSKVRRAKNIQYF. The chain recombines TRBV21-1 with TRBJ2-4. TRBV21-1 has pseudogene status. The CDR3 runs to 15 residues.